Below, 32 T cell receptor beta chains from the same sample are listed, as sequenced in a study of OX40 agonist ivuxolimab in advanced cancers. Sequencing used immunoSEQ multiplex PCR; TCRdb keeps in-frame clones, though not all of them. The sample has nearly 95,000 clones; roughly 92% are singletons. The sample here was CD4+ or CD8+ T cells sorted from blood, taken in a trial of the OX40 agonist ivuxolimab. The receptors stem from an adult with an advanced solid tumor such as melanoma, head and neck, liver or kidney cancer.

Comments on this clone: The sample holds other DNA sequences that translate to the same CDR3. V is TRBV27 and J is TRBJ2-1, with no clear D. Germline V gene data show CDR1 as MNHEY and CDR2 as SMNVEV (reference sequence). The CDR3 contains 11 residues. Trimming removed 4 bases at V and 6 bases at J, with 4 bases between. The CDR3 bases are TGTGCCAGCAGTTCCGCCAATGAGCAGTTCTTC. Translating gives CASSSANEQFF.

The genes are TRBV9 and TRBJ1-2; D is uncertain. Per the germline V gene, CDR1 is SGDLS and CDR2 is YYNGEE. V was shortened by 0 bases and J by 4 bases, with 7 bases between the two germline ends. This CDR3 comprises 13 residues. The chain's CDR3 is CASSVEESYGYTF. Written as DNA, the CDR3 is TGTGCCAGCAGCGTAGAGGAGTCCTATGGCTACACCTTC.

V usage is TRBV10-3 and J usage is TRBJ2-5; TRBD2 agrees at 12 bases. The CDR3 extends over 16 amino acids. The V gene's germline CDR1 is ENHRY and CDR2 SYGVKD. V was clipped by 3 bases and J by 2 bases; unmatched bases: 4. CDR3 DNA sequence: TGTGCCATCAGTGATACTAGCGGGGGGACTCAAGAGACCCAGTACTTC. It is translated as CAISDTSGGTQETQYF.

V is TRBV27 and J is TRBJ1-2, with D possibly TRBD1 on 6 matching bases. V gave up 3 bases and J gave up 2 bases, with 10 bases separating them. From germline, CDR1 is MNHEY and CDR2 SMNVEV (reference sequence). There are 14 residues in the CDR3. CDR3 DNA sequence: TGTGCCAGCAGTTTGGGGGGCAGGAACTATGGCTACACCTTC. Translation: CASSLGGRNYGYTF.

This rearrangement joins TRBV27 to TRBJ2-1; D gene uncertain. Germline CDR1 MNHEY, CDR2 SMNVEV (reference sequence). The ends were cut back, 2 bases at V and 6 bases at J, with 8 bases in the middle. CDR3 size: 13 residues. The CDR3 region has the DNA TGTGCCAGCAGTTTACGGCCGGTCAATGAGCAGTTCTTC. This encodes CASSLRPVNEQFF.

V is TRBV29-1 and J is TRBJ2-1; 9 bases fit TRBD1. The CDR3 runs to 15 residues. Germline assignment: CDR1 SQVTM and CDR2 ANQGSEA. V was pared by 6 bases and J by 4 bases, with 10 bases of the junction left unmatched. The CDR3 is CSVKGGTGLYNEQFF. In DNA form, the CDR3 reads TGCAGCGTGAAGGGGGGGACAGGGTTGTACAATGAGCAGTTCTTC.

This clone was detected only once. The rearrangement links TRBV14 to TRBJ1-2; D gene ambiguous. CDR1 and CDR2 (germline): SGHDN, FVKESK. This CDR3 contains 13 residues. The germline V and J ends were trimmed by 1 base and 5 bases, with 8 bases remaining between them. The CDR3 protein is CASSQGVGYGYTF. The CDR3 DNA reads as TGTGCCAGCAGCCAAGGAGTGGGATATGGCTACACCTTC.

This clone was seen more than once but under ten times. The gene calls are TRBV14 and TRBJ1-2, with D unresolved. The V gene's germline CDR1 is SGHDN and CDR2 FVKESK. The CDR3 totals 11 residues. Trimming took 10 bases from V and 4 from J, leaving 10 bases between them. The DNA of the CDR3 is TGTGCCACCCGGGCCCTCTATGGCTACACCTTC. Amino acids: CATRALYGYTF.

This rearrangement joins TRBV9 to TRBJ1-1, with a tentative D call TRBD1 (5 bases). CDR1 and CDR2 from the germline V gene are SGDLS and YYNGEE. Trimming removed 4 bases at V and 7 bases at J, with 14 bases between. This CDR3 has 13 residues. The CDR3 here is CASSPGTGNEAFF. The CDR3 DNA sequence: TGTGCCAGCAGCCCCGGGACGGGGAATGAAGCTTTCTTT.

The rearrangement links TRBV5-5 to TRBJ1-6; maybe TRBD1 (5 bases). Germline V lookup: CDR1 SGHKS, CDR2 YYEKEE (reference sequence). The CDR3 length is 16 residues. V dropped 0 bases and J dropped 6 bases, with 13 bases sitting between them. CDR3 protein: CASSLVAQGANSPLHF. CDR3 coding DNA: TGTGCCAGCAGCTTGGTTGCGCAGGGTGCTAATTCACCCCTCCACTTT.

CDR3 coding DNA: TGTGCCAGCAGCTTTTGGCTGGTGTCCATTCAGTACTTC. As protein: CASSFWLVSIQYF. This chain joins TRBV11-3 and TRBJ2-4; D remains ambiguous. The CDR3 has 13 amino acids. Germline loops: CDR1 SGHNT, CDR2 YENEEA. The ends were cut back, 3 bases at V and 9 bases at J, with 12 bases in the middle.

The chain recombines TRBV6-5 with TRBJ1-2; 11 positions agree with TRBD1. Germline lookup yields CDR1 MNHEY and CDR2 SVGAGI. This CDR3 has 15 amino acids. V shed 2 bases, J shed 3 bases, and the junction held 2 bases outside the gene matches. CDR3 sequence reads: CASSYGTGGHYGYTF. In nucleotides, the CDR3 is TGTGCCAGCAGTTACGGGACAGGGGGGCACTATGGCTACACCTTC.

This chain joins TRBV2 and TRBJ2-5, with D unclear. Trimming took 7 bases from V and 5 from J, leaving 5 bases between them. The CDR3 sequence is 10 residues long. Germline V gives CDR1 SNHLY, CDR2 FYNNEI. The CDR3 region is CASKEETQYF. The CDR3 DNA reads as TGTGCCAGCAAGGAGGAGACCCAGTACTTC. The whole variable domain, filled in from reference TRBV2 and TRBJ2-5, reads EPEVTQTPSHQVTQMGQEVILRCVPISNHLYFYWYRQILGQKVEFLVSFYNNEISEKSEIFDDQFSVERPDGSNFTLKIRSTKLEDSAMYFCASKEETQYFGPGTRLLVL.

V gene TRBV19 combines with J gene TRBJ2-1; D is unclear. CDR1 is LNHDA, CDR2 SQIVND, per germline (reference sequence). V was cut by 3 bases and J by 5 bases, with 11 bases left in between. The CDR3 has 14 amino acids. The CDR3 spells CASSIGGRHNEQFF. In DNA form, the CDR3 reads TGTGCCAGTAGTATTGGCGGACGCCACAATGAGCAGTTCTTC. Looking up the rest from reference TRBV19 and TRBJ2-1 gives the full variable domain: DGGITQSPKYLFRKEGQNVTLSCEQNLNHDAMYWYRQDPGQGLRLIYYSQIVNDFQKGDIAEGYSVSREKKESFPLTVTSAQKNPTAFYLCASSIGGRHNEQFFGPGTRLTVL.

The chain carries TRBV19 and TRBJ2-7; 12 nucleotides match TRBD2. The ends lost 4 bases at V and 4 bases at J; junction bases unmatched: 5. Germline V gives CDR1 LNHDA, CDR2 SQIVND (reference sequence). The CDR3 is 15 amino acids. CDR3 protein: CASSKTSGSAYEQYF. The DNA of the CDR3 is TGTGCCAGTAGTAAGACTAGCGGGAGCGCGTACGAGCAGTACTTC.

The chain is built from TRBV5-4 and TRBJ1-3, with 7 bases fitting TRBD1. Losses at the gene ends were 4 bases for V and 4 bases for J; bases not matched to a gene: 5. The CDR3 has 14 residues. Germline lookup yields CDR1 SGHNT and CDR2 YYREEE (reference sequence). In DNA form, the CDR3 reads TGTGCCAGCAGCCACGGGACAGCCGGAAACACCATATATTTT. Translation gives CASSHGTAGNTIYF.

The rearrangement links TRBV27 to TRBJ2-7; 10 bases fit TRBD1. The CDR3 totals 15 residues. Germline assignment: CDR1 MNHEY and CDR2 SMNVEV (reference sequence). Trimming took 0 bases from V and 6 from J; bases not matched to a gene: 5. CDR3 loop: CASSLSEGTGAEQYF. The CDR3, as DNA: TGTGCCAGCAGTTTATCGGAGGGGACAGGGGCCGAGCAGTACTTC.

CDR3: CASSLDYGRYGYTF. As DNA, the CDR3 is TGTGCCAGCAGCTTAGATTACGGCCGCTATGGCTACACCTTC. The chain carries TRBV11-2 and TRBJ1-2; D is unresolved. Looked up from germline, CDR1 is SGHAT and CDR2 is FQNNGV. This CDR3 region has 14 residues. The V end was cut by 0 bases, the J end by 4 bases, with 9 bases between. The full variable domain, rest sourced from reference TRBV11-2 and TRBJ1-2, is EAGVAQSPRYKIIEKRQSVAFWCNPISGHATLYWYQQILGQGPKLLIQFQNNGVVDDSQLPKDRFSAERLKGVDSTLKIQPAKLEDSAVYLCASSLDYGRYGYTFGSGTRLTVV.

The chain uses TRBV27 and TRBJ1-6; the D is unclear. With 2 bases removed from V and 7 bases from J, the gap between germline ends came to 21 bases. There are 18 residues in the CDR3. Germline lookup yields CDR1 MNHEY and CDR2 SMNVEV (reference sequence). CDR3 residues: CASSLAPYTRAWNSPLHF. As DNA, the CDR3 is TGTGCCAGCAGTTTAGCCCCCTACACAAGGGCTTGGAATTCACCCCTCCACTTT.

The CDR3 DNA reads as TGTGCCAGCAGCTTAGGGGTTCGCGAGCAGTACTTC. Its protein product is CASSLGVREQYF. The chain carries TRBV11-2 and TRBJ2-7; D gene uncertain. The CDR3 extends over 12 amino acids. CDR1 and CDR2 from the germline V gene are SGHAT and FQNNGV. The germline V and J ends were trimmed by 1 base and 6 bases, with 7 bases remaining between them. The full variable domain, its missing parts supplied by reference TRBV11-2 and TRBJ2-7, is EAGVAQSPRYKIIEKRQSVAFWCNPISGHATLYWYQQILGQGPKLLIQFQNNGVVDDSQLPKDRFSAERLKGVDSTLKIQPAKLEDSAVYLCASSLGVREQYFGPGTRLTVT.

This sequence joins TRBV19 and TRBJ2-1, with TRBD1 as a possible D gene (6 bases). Trimming pared 0 bases from V and 8 bases from J, leaving 8 bases between. The CDR3 has 13 amino acids. Germline V gives CDR1 LNHDA, CDR2 SQIVND (reference sequence). The CDR3: CASSIDQGHEQFF. The CDR3, as DNA: TGTGCCAGTAGTATAGATCAGGGGCATGAGCAGTTCTTC.

The rearrangement uses TRBV28 and TRBJ1-5; maybe TRBD1 (6 bases). Germline CDR1 is MDHEN and CDR2 is SYDVKM. V was cut by 4 bases and J by 7 bases, with 14 bases left in between. The CDR3 extends over 14 amino acids. The CDR3 here is CASSWAGVGQPQHF. The CDR3 DNA reads as TGTGCCAGCAGTTGGGCAGGGGTCGGGCAGCCCCAGCATTTT.

The chain employs TRBV6-6 and TRBJ2-7; the D is unclear. This CDR3 comprises 15 residues. Trimming removed 6 bases at V and 0 bases at J, with 15 bases between. Germline-derived CDR1 and CDR2 are MNHNY and SVGAGI (reference sequence). The CDR3 loop is CASSLDGSLSYEQYF. CDR3 bases: TGTGCCAGCAGCCTTGACGGAAGCCTCTCCTACGAGCAGTACTTC.

There are a few counts of this clone. This chain connects TRBV29-1 to TRBJ2-3, with 7 bases identical to TRBD2. The V segment lost 7 bases and the J segment 2 bases; nucleotides outside the gene matches: 6. The length of the CDR3 is 13 residues. The germline CDR1 and CDR2 sequences are SQVTM and ANQGSEA. CDR3 nucleotides: TGCAGCGGGAACGGGGGGTCCACAGATACGCAGTATTTT. Amino acids: CSGNGGSTDTQYF.

This clone was counted once. The J gene is TRBJ1-1, the V gene TRBV7-6; possibly TRBD1 for D (5 bases). Germline V CDR1 and CDR2: SGHVS, FNYEAQ. The V gene lost 5 bases and the J gene lost 1 base, with 14 bases spanning the gap. The CDR3 is 15 amino acids. This CDR3 is CASSLGGSWNTEAFF. CDR3 bases: TGTGCCAGCAGCCTCGGGGGGTCCTGGAACACTGAAGCTTTCTTT.

The chain uses TRBV2 and TRBJ1-1; D remains unclear. CDR1 is SNHLY and CDR2 is FYNNEI in the germline V gene. V shed 8 bases and J shed 4 bases, with 11 bases lying between them. The CDR3 length is 12 residues. The CDR3 nucleotides are TGTGCCAGCGTCCGGGCCGGCACTGAAGCTTTCTTT. Translated: CASVRAGTEAFF.

The chain uses TRBV6-5 and TRBJ2-7, with 9 bases fitting TRBD1. This CDR3 comprises 15 residues. V lost 5 bases to trimming and J lost 4 bases; unmatched junction nucleotides: 9. Germline V gene data show CDR1 as MNHEY and CDR2 as SVGAGI. CDR3 sequence reads: CASSTPDRGRYEQYF. The CDR3 coding sequence is TGTGCCAGCAGTACCCCGGACAGGGGACGTTACGAGCAGTACTTC.

The rearrangement links TRBV29-1 to TRBJ2-3, with 8 bases lining up with TRBD2. Trimming removed 7 bases from V and 0 bases from J; junction bases left unmatched: 6. The CDR3 spans 14 residues. The V gene's germline CDR1 is SQVTM and CDR2 ANQGSEA. The CDR3 DNA follows: TGCAGCGCGATTAGCGGGGCTAGCACAGATACGCAGTATTTT. This sequence encodes CSAISGASTDTQYF.

The rearrangement uses TRBV9 and TRBJ1-2; tentative D call: TRBD1 (6 bases). V was pared by 2 bases and J by 7 bases, with 12 bases between. CDR3 length: 13 amino acids. CDR1 is SGDLS, CDR2 YYNGEE, per germline. This CDR3 reads CASSVQGTGGYTF. CDR3 nucleotides: TGTGCCAGCAGCGTCCAGGGGACGGGTGGCTACACCTTC.

The chain uses TRBV5-6 and TRBJ1-2; perhaps TRBD1 as D (5 bases). Trimming shortened V by 0 bases and J by 5 bases, and 11 bases separated the two germline ends. Germline assignment: CDR1 SGHDT and CDR2 YYEEEE. The CDR3 is 14 amino acids. CDR3 DNA sequence: TGTGCCAGCAGCTTGGGAGGGGCTGGATATGGCTACACCTTC. Encoded protein: CASSLGGAGYGYTF.

The chain employs TRBV29-1 and TRBJ1-2, with a possible D match to TRBD1 (6 bases). CDR1 and CDR2 from the germline V gene are SQVTM and ANQGSEA. Trimming cost V 8 bases and J 8 bases, with 21 bases left between them. The CDR3 length is 13 residues. The CDR3 sequence: CSSSMGGSQGYTF. CDR3 nucleotides: TGCAGCTCCTCCATGGGGGGCTCTCAGGGCTACACCTTC.

This chain links TRBV6-1 with TRBJ2-2; D is uncertain. The germline CDR1 and CDR2 sequences are MNHNS and SASEGT. V was cut by 5 bases and J by 5 bases, with 15 bases left in between. The CDR3 is 15 residues long. In nucleotides, the CDR3 is TGTGCCAGCAGTCTCCGCACTCCGAGGACCGGGGAGCTGTTTTTT. This sequence encodes CASSLRTPRTGELFF.